This section outlines one T cell receptor (beta chain) sequence together with its context. The sample is drawn from a study of PD-L1 blockade in urothelial cancer. Study overall: The patients had undergone anywhere from 0 to 3 prior chemotherapy regimens. The authors examined blood 3 weeks (second dose) and 6 weeks after treatment start. When blood samples were assessed, the median T cell count was 141,255.

Described time point: pretreatment peripheral blood. The germline CDR1 and CDR2 sequences are SNHLY and FYNNEI. V lost 6 bases, J lost 7 bases, and 15 bases lay in between. The CDR3 spans 13 residues. A spike-in of synthetic TCR analog templates was added to each PCR. Some clones are missing from TCRdb's copy, which holds only in-frame ones; the method was immunoSEQ multiplex PCR. The data hold more than 45,000 clones, with 75% to 85% observed a single time. The material sequenced was PBMCs, taken around atezolizumab (anti-PD-L1) treatment. The chain is built from TRBV2 and TRBJ1-2; D is perhaps TRBD1 (6 bases). The receptor was derived from a man aged 50 to 59 with urothelial cancer. Written as DNA, the CDR3 is TGTGCCAGCAGCGCCGACAGGCAAAGTGGCTACACCTTC. It encodes CASSADRQSGYTF.